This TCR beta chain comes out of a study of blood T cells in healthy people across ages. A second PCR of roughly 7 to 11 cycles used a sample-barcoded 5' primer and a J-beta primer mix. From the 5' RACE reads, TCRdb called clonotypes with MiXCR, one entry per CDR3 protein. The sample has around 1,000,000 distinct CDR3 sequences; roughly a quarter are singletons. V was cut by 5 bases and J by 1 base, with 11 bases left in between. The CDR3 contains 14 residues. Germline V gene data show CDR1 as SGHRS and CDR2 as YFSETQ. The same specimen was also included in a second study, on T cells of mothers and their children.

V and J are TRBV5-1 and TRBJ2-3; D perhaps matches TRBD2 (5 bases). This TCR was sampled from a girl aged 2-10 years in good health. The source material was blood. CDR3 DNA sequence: TGCGCCAGCAGTCGGATCGGGGGCACAGATACGCAGTATTTT. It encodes CASSRIGGTDTQYF.